This T cell receptor (beta chain) emerged from a study of cytomegalovirus exposure and HLA in healthy donors. Study-wide results and limits: Later, TCR association rates were found to vary by HLA locus, highest for DRB1 and lowest for HLA-C. The number of N-insertions in an Asian-associated ancestry cluster was reportedly below the roughly 700-donor mean in a later analysis. Researchers reported in a later analysis that a missense DCLRE1C variant was tied to TCR beta V- and J-gene trimming. According to a later analysis, most TCR beta chains associated with CMV appeared HLA-restricted.

The CDR3 has 13 amino acids. V was cut by 3 bases and J by 6 bases, with 13 bases left in between. Germline V gene data show CDR1 as SGHDT and CDR2 as YYEEEE. PCR employed 60 Vbeta and 13 Jbeta primers. Here immunoSEQ multiplex PCR was the method, and the copy in TCRdb shows in-frame clones only, minus some. The sample records about 190,000 clones, approximately 84% being singletons. On this clone: The antigen is unknown.

Sequencing input: PBMCs. The sequence was obtained from a woman aged 25 to 39 in good health and CMV-seropositive. The chain carries TRBV5-6 and TRBJ2-7; D may be TRBD1 (6 bases). CDR3 region: CASSSALGGEQYF. The DNA of the CDR3 is TGTGCCAGCAGCTCGGCCCTAGGGGGCGAGCAGTACTTC.